One and the same sample provided the 20 T cell receptor beta chains below, sequenced in a study of T-cell reconstitution after alpha-beta-depleted transplantation in children. Preparation of the TCRbeta library used unique molecular identifiers. TCRdb reprocessed the PCR reads with MiXCR, giving one entry per CDR3 protein. Of around 600,000 distinct CDR3 sequences in the sample, roughly 10% were seen once. The specimen was PBMCs from the stem cell graft donor, collected from the stem cell graft. Receptor source: a human donor who donated a stem cell graft to a child with acute myeloid leukemia.

CDR3 region: CASSLGYVENTEAFF. CDR3 sequence (DNA): TGTGCCAGCAGCTTAGGGTATGTGGAGAACACTGAAGCTTTCTTT. The chain recombines TRBV7-2 with TRBJ1-1; no clear D gene. V gave up 1 base and J gave up 1 base, with 10 bases separating them. The CDR3 runs to 15 residues. Germline V gene data show CDR1 as SGHTA and CDR2 as FQGNSA.

In this sample, this clonotype turned up a few times. The chain recombines TRBV5-1 with TRBJ2-6; weak D call: TRBD1 (5 bases). With 4 bases removed from V and 2 bases from J, the gap between germline ends came to 10 bases. Germline assignment: CDR1 SGHRS and CDR2 YFSETQ. There are 15 residues in the CDR3. CDR3 in DNA: TGCGCCAGCAGCGACACAGGAGCTGGGGCCAACGTCCTGACTTTC. It yields the protein CASSDTGAGANVLTF.

V is TRBV6-2 or TRBV6-3 and J is TRBJ2-1; tentatively, D is TRBD2 (6 bases). CDR1 MNHEY and CDR2 SVGEGT come from the germline V gene. The CDR3 extends over 15 amino acids. Trimming took 5 bases from V and 0 from J, leaving 11 bases between them. CDR3 sequence: CASSPGLNSYNEQFF. CDR3 DNA: TGTGCCAGCAGTCCGGGACTTAACTCCTACAATGAGCAGTTCTTC.

The chain combines TRBV14 with TRBJ2-1; maybe TRBD2 (6 bases). V lost 3 bases to trimming and J lost 5 bases, with 17 bases between them. This CDR3 contains 16 residues. Germline V gene data show CDR1 as SGHDN and CDR2 as FVKESK. The chain's CDR3 is CASSQGGTGPDNEQFF. CDR3 bases: TGTGCCAGCAGCCAGGGAGGTACGGGACCCGACAATGAGCAGTTCTTC. The whole variable domain, remainder taken from reference TRBV14 and TRBJ2-1, is EAGVTQFPSHSVIEKGQTVTLRCDPISGHDNLYWYRRVMGKEIKFLLHFVKESKQDESGMPNNRFLAERTGGTYSTLKVQPAELEDSGVYFCASSQGGTGPDNEQFFGPGTRLTVL.

The V gene is TRBV5-1, the J gene TRBJ1-1, with D unclear. The CDR3 sequence is 11 residues long. Germline values: CDR1 SGHRS, CDR2 YFSETQ. Deletions cut 4 bases from V and 8 bases from J, with 9 bases between. CDR3 loop: CASSRDLEAFF. CDR3 bases: TGCGCCAGCAGCCGAGACCTCGAAGCTTTCTTT.

This clonotype was counted at least ten times. The chain links TRBV12-3 or TRBV12-4 to TRBJ1-2; possible D gene TRBD1, 6 bases. The CDR3 extends over 14 amino acids. V was clipped by 3 bases and J by 12 bases, with 20 bases between them. CDR3 in DNA: TGTGCCAGCAGTTTGATCTCGCAGGCAGGGGACCACACCTTC. Amino acid sequence: CASSLISQAGDHTF.

This clonotype was observed at least ten times. The genes are TRBV7-9 and TRBJ2-7; 7 bases map to TRBD1. J lost 3 bases, V lost 1 base, and 3 bases had no gene match. In germline, CDR1 is SEHNR, CDR2 FQNEAQ (reference sequence). The CDR3 is 14 residues long. CDR3 in DNA: TGTGCCAGCAGCTTAGGACAGGGAGACTACGAGCAGTACTTC. Its translation: CASSLGQGDYEQYF.

V usage is TRBV20-1 and J usage is TRBJ2-1; tentatively, D is TRBD1 (5 bases). Trimming left V 1 base short and J 0 bases short, with 13 bases between. Germline V gene lookup returns CDR1 DFQATT and CDR2 SNEGSKA (reference sequence). The CDR3 contains 16 residues. Here the CDR3 DNA reads TGCAGTGCTAGAGGTGGCAGGGATAGCTCCTACAATGAGCAGTTCTTC. This encodes CSARGGRDSSYNEQFF.

The chain uses TRBV7-9 and TRBJ2-2; D remains ambiguous. The germline V and J ends were trimmed by 3 bases and 4 bases, with 6 bases remaining between them. The CDR3 spans 13 residues. Germline-derived CDR1 and CDR2 are SEHNR and FQNEAQ (reference sequence). This chain's CDR3 is CASSFKTTGELFF. The CDR3 bases are TGTGCCAGCAGCTTCAAGACCACCGGGGAGCTGTTTTTT.

This clonotype showed up just a few times. This sequence joins TRBV28 and TRBJ2-1; 13 positions agree with TRBD2. With 2 bases clipped from V and 5 bases from J, the junction kept 3 bases outside the gene matches. The V gene's germline CDR1 is MDHEN and CDR2 SYDVKM. This CDR3 comprises 16 residues. CDR3 in DNA: TGTGCCAGCAGTTTACCCGGACTAGCGGGAGACAATGAGCAGTTCTTC. It codes for CASSLPGLAGDNEQFF. The full variable domain, completed using reference TRBV28 and TRBJ2-1, is DVKVTQSSRYLVKRTGEKVFLECVQDMDHENMFWYRQDPGLGLRLIYFSYDVKMKEKGDIPEGYSVSREKKERFSLILESASTNQTSMYLCASSLPGLAGDNEQFFGPGTRLTVL.

This clonotype was seen a handful of times. The J gene is TRBJ2-7, the V gene TRBV12-3 or TRBV12-4, with D tentatively TRBD2 (6 bases). The ends were cut back, 6 bases at V and 4 bases at J, with 16 bases in the middle. The CDR3 extends over 14 amino acids. The CDR3 DNA sequence: TGTGCCAGCAGCCCGCGGCTAGCGAATTACGAGCAGTACTTC. Translated, it gives CASSPRLANYEQYF.

This clonotype was seen at least ten times. J is TRBJ1-5 and V is TRBV12-3 or TRBV12-4; TRBD1 might be the D (6 bases). The CDR3 spans 16 residues. V was cut by 3 bases and J by 0 bases, with 12 bases left in between. The CDR3 DNA is TGTGCCAGCAGTTTGGGGGACATAAATAGCAATCAGCCCCAGCATTTT. Protein: CASSLGDINSNQPQHF.

The sample holds a few counts of this clonotype. This CDR3 reads CASSYGGQGNTIYF. CDR3 nucleotides: TGTGCCAGCAGTTACGGAGGACAGGGAAACACCATATATTTT. The V gene is TRBV6-5, the J gene TRBJ1-3; D is possibly TRBD1 (6 bases). The V and J ends lost 2 bases and 4 bases respectively, with 9 bases between them. Germline V gene sequence: CDR1 MNHEY, CDR2 SVGAGI. The CDR3 spans 14 residues.

This clonotype was seen ten or more times. This chain connects TRBV12-3 or TRBV12-4 to TRBJ1-5; D is uncertain. This CDR3 is built from 14 residues. Trimming shortened V by 1 base and J by 7 bases, and 11 bases separated the two germline ends. As DNA, the CDR3 is TGTGCCAGCAGTTTAGTCGGGTGGGTCCAGCCCCAGCATTTT. Translated: CASSLVGWVQPQHF.

The genes are TRBV28 and TRBJ2-3, with TRBD2 matching 10 bases. V shed 6 bases and J 4 bases; nucleotides not matched to a gene: 10. The CDR3 runs to 16 residues. Germline loops: CDR1 MDHEN, CDR2 SYDVKM. CDR3 in DNA: TGTGCCAGCAGCTTAGCTAGCGGGAGTGCGGCAGATACGCAGTATTTT. This translates into CASSLASGSAADTQYF. The complete variable domain, with remaining parts taken from reference TRBV28 and TRBJ2-3, reads DVKVTQSSRYLVKRTGEKVFLECVQDMDHENMFWYRQDPGLGLRLIYFSYDVKMKEKGDIPEGYSVSREKKERFSLILESASTNQTSMYLCASSLASGSAADTQYFGPGTRLTVL.

The chain is built from TRBV29-1 and TRBJ2-7, with D possibly being TRBD2 (6 bases). In germline, CDR1 is SQVTM, CDR2 ANQGSEA. CDR3 length: 12 amino acids. Trimming took off 7 bases at V and 3 bases at J, with 13 bases between the two ends. The CDR3 region is CSGRRGLYEQYF. As DNA, the CDR3 is TGCAGCGGAAGAAGGGGACTCTACGAGCAGTACTTC.

This clonotype was seen only a few times. The V and J genes are TRBV12-3 or TRBV12-4 and TRBJ2-7, with 8 bases aligning to TRBD2. With V trimmed by 3 bases and J by 2 bases, 9 bases remained unmatched. The CDR3 covers 16 residues. The CDR3 nucleotides read TGTGCCAGCAGTTTGAGCCCGGGACTAGGGGCCTACGAGCAGTACTTC. It encodes CASSLSPGLGAYEQYF.

This clonotype occurred many times. This chain uses TRBV7-6 with TRBJ2-1, with 9 bases identical to TRBD2. From germline, CDR1 is SGHVS and CDR2 FNYEAQ. V lost 11 bases to trimming and J lost 2 bases; unmatched junction nucleotides: 7. The CDR3 is 14 residues long. The CDR3 loop reads CASGGGRAYNEQFF. The CDR3 DNA follows: TGTGCCTCCGGGGGCGGGAGGGCCTACAATGAGCAGTTCTTC.

There are many counts of this clonotype. The chain employs TRBV29-1 and TRBJ2-2; D unresolved. The germline V gene has CDR1 SQVTM and CDR2 ANQGSEA. V shed 0 bases and J shed 4 bases, with 6 bases lying between them. This CDR3 comprises 13 residues. CDR3 sequence (DNA): TGCAGCGTTGAAGATCCCCTCACCGGGGAGCTGTTTTTT. The encoded protein is CSVEDPLTGELFF.

This clonotype was counted only a few times. The rearrangement uses TRBV12-3 or TRBV12-4 and TRBJ1-5; 7 nucleotides agree with TRBD1. V shed 3 bases and J 4 bases; nucleotides not matched to a gene: 6. The CDR3 runs 15 residues. CDR3 loop: CASSFSRGFNQPQHF. CDR3 coding DNA: TGTGCCAGCAGTTTTTCCAGGGGGTTTAATCAGCCCCAGCATTTT.